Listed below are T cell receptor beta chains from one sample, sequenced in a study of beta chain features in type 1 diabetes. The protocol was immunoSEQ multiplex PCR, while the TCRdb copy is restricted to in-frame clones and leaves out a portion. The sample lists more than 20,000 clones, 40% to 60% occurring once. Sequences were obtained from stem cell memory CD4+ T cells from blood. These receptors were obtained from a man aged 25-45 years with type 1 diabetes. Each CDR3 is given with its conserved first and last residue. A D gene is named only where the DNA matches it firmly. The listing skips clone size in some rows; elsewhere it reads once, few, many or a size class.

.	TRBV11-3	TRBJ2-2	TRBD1	TGTGCCAGCAGCATCCGGACAGGGGGCGCAGGTTGGCTGTTTTTT	CASSIRTGGAGWLFF
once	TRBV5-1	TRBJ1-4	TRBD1	TGCGCCAGCAGCTCGACAGGGGCGACAACTAATGAAAAACTGTTTTTT	CASSSTGATTNEKLFF
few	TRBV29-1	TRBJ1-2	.	TGCAGCGTTGTCACAGCAAACTATGGCTACACCTTC	CSVVTANYGYTF
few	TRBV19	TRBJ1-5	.	TGTGCCAGTATCCCCCGCCACGGGGACAATCAGCCCCAGCATTTT	CASIPRHGDNQPQHF
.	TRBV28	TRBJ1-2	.	TGTGCCAGCAGTTCAACCGGGGGGCAGTACTATGGCTACACCTTC	CASSSTGGQYYGYTF
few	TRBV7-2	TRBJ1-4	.	TGTGCCAGCAGCTTAGGGGCAGGCAAAAAACTGTTTTTT	CASSLGAGKKLFF
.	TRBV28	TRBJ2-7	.	TGTGCCAGCAGTTTGCCCCAGGGAAGCGAGCCGCAGTACTTC	CASSLPQGSEPQYF
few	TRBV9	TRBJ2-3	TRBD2	TGTGCCAGCAGCGTAGGCGCGGCTAGCGGGGGCCGAGGCACAGATACGCAGTATTTT	CASSVGAASGGRGTDTQYF
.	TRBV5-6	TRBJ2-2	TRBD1	TGTGCCAGCAGCTTGGCTGGGACAGGGGCCATCGGGGAGCTGTTTTTT	CASSLAGTGAIGELFF
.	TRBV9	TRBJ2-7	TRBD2	TGTGCCAGCAGCGTGAGCGGGAGCACGTACGAGGAGCAGTACTTC	CASSVSGSTYEEQYF
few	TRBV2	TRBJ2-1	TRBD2	TGTGCCAGCAGGCCCTCGGGGGGGCCGGACAATGAGCAGTTCTTC	CASRPSGGPDNEQFF
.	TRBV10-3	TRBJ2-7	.	TGTGCCATCCGACCGACCGAGGGCCCCTACGAGCAGTACTTC	CAIRPTEGPYEQYF
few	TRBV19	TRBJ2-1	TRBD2	TGTGCCAGTAGTCCGGGGACTAATACTGGTGAGCAGTTCTTC	CASSPGTNTGEQFF
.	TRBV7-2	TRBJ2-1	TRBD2	TGTGCCAGCAGCTACGGAACTAGCGGGGACAATGAGCAGTTCTTC	CASSYGTSGDNEQFF
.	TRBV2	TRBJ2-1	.	TGTGCCAGCAGTGATTGGAGCAATGAGCAGTTCTTC	CASSDWSNEQFF
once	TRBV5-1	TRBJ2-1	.	TGCGCCAGCTGGAGGTCCAACCCTCGGGATGAGCAGTTCTTC	CASWRSNPRDEQFF
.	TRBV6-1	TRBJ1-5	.	TGTGCCATCGGTCAGCCCCAGCATTTT	CAIGQPQHF
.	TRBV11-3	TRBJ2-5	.	TGTGCCAGCAGCTTAGGAGTGCGGGAGACCCAGTACTTC	CASSLGVRETQYF
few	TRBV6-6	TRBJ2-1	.	TGTGCCAGCAGTGGAGGACGAAGCAACAATGAGCAGTTCTTC	CASSGGRSNNEQFF
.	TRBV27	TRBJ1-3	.	TGTGCCAGCAGTCGGGGAGGGGGTAATGGAAACACCATATATTTT	CASSRGGGNGNTIYF
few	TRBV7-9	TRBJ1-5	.	TGTGCCAGCAGCTTAGATTTGGCGGCGCTCTTTTTT	CASSLDLAALFF
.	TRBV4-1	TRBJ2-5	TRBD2	TGCGCCAGCAGCCAATTAGGACTAGCGGGGCAAGAGACCCAGTACTTC	CASSQLGLAGQETQYF
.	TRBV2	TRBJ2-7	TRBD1	TGTGCCAGCAGTGGACAGGGGGCCTACGAGCAGTACTTC	CASSGQGAYEQYF
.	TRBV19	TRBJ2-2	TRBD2	TGTGCCAGCACTAGCGTACGCTCGAACACCGGGGAGCTGTTTTTT	CASTSVRSNTGELFF
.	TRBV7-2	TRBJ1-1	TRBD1	TGTGCCAGCAGCGGCGGGACAGGAGGGAACACTGAAGCTTTCTTT	CASSGGTGGNTEAFF
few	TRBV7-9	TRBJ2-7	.	TGTGCCAGCAGAGCGGCCCGGGGCGAGCAGTACTTC	CASRAARGEQYF
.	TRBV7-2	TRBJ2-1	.	TGTGCCAGCAGCTTAGGGAGGGGAAGCTACAATGAGCAGTTCTTC	CASSLGRGSYNEQFF
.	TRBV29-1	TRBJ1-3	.	TGCAGCGTTGACCCCGGGTCCGGAAACACCATATATTTT	CSVDPGSGNTIYF
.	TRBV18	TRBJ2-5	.	TGTGCCAGCTCACTATCCACACAAGAGACCCAGTACTTC	CASSLSTQETQYF
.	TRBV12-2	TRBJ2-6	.	TGTGCAAGTCGCTGCCTCAGCCGGGACTCCTCTTATAATGGCCCTGGGGCCAACGTCCTGACTTTC	CASRCLSRDSSYNGPGANVLTF
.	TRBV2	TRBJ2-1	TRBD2	TGTGCCAGCAGTGACGTAGCGGGAGTTGATGATGAGCAGTTCTTC	CASSDVAGVDDEQFF
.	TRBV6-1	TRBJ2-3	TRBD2	TGTGCCAGCAGGGCACTCGGGACTAGCGGGACGTCGCAGTATTTT	CASRALGTSGTSQYF
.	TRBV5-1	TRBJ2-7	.	TGCGCCAGCAGCTTAACTGAAGGGGGTCTACCCTACGAGCAGTACTTC	CASSLTEGGLPYEQYF
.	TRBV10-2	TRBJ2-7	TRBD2	TGCGCCAGCAGTGATGATAGACTAGCGGGATACGAGCAGTACTTC	CASSDDRLAGYEQYF
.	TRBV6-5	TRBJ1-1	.	TGTGCCAGCAGTGATCAGGGAGGGGAGACTGAAGCTTTCTTT	CASSDQGGETEAFF
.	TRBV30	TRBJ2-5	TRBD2	TGTGCCTGGAGTGTAGCTAGCGGGAGGACCCAGTACTTC	CAWSVASGRTQYF
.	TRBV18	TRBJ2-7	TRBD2	TGTGCCAGCTCCTCCTCCTGGGTAGCGGGCTCCTACGAGCAGTACTTC	CASSSSWVAGSYEQYF
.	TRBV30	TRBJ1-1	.	TGTGCCTGGAGTCGCTCCCACAGGATGAACACTGAAGCTTTCTTT	CAWSRSHRMNTEAFF
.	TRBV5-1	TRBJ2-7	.	TGCGCCAGCAGCTTGGAGGGCAGGGATGGCTACGAGCAGTACTTC	CASSLEGRDGYEQYF
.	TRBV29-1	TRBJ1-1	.	TGCAGCGTTGCCACTCAGGGGTTTACTGAAGCTTTCTTT	CSVATQGFTEAFF
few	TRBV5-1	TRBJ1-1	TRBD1	TGCGCCAGCAGCTTGGCGGGACAGGGGGAAGATTGGACTGAAGCTTTCTTT	CASSLAGQGEDWTEAFF
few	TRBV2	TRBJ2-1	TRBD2	TGTGCCAGCAGCCCAGAACTAGCGGGAGTAGGTAATGAGCAGTTCTTC	CASSPELAGVGNEQFF
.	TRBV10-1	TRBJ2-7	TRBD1	TGCGCCAGCAGGACCCGGGACAGAGCCTACGAGCAGTACTTC	CASRTRDRAYEQYF
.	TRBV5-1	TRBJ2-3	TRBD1	TGCGCCAGCAGCCTCGGACAGGAAGACACAGATACGCAGTATTTT	CASSLGQEDTDTQYF
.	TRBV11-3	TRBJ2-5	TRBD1	TGTGCCAGCAGCTTAACGACAGGGGAGCGGGAGACCCAGTACTTC	CASSLTTGERETQYF
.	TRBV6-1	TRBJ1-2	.	TGTGCCAGCAGTGAGTCAGGGGTTGGCTACACCTTC	CASSESGVGYTF